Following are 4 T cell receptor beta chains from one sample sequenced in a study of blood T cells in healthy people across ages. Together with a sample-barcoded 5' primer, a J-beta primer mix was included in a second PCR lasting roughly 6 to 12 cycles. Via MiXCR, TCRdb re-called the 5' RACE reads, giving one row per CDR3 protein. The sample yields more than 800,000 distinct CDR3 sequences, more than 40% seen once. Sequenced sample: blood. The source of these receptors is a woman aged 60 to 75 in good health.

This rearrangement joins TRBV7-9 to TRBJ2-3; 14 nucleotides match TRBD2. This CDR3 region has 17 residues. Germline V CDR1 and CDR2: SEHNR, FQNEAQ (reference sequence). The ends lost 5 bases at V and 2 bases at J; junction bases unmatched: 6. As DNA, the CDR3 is TGTGCCAGCAGCCCGAGGACTAGCGGGAGGAACACAGATACGCAGTATTTT. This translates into CASSPRTSGRNTDTQYF.

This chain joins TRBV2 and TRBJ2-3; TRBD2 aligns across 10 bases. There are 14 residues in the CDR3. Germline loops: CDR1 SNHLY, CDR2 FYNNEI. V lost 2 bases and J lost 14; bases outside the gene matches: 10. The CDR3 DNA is TGTGCCAGCAGTGAAAACCTAGCGGGAGAAGATATGTATTTT. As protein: CASSENLAGEDMYF. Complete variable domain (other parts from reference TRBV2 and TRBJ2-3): EPEVTQTPSHQVTQMGQEVILRCVPISNHLYFYWYRQILGQKVEFLVSFYNNEISEKSEIFDDQFSVERPDGSNFTLKIRSTKLEDSAMYFCASSENLAGEDMYFGPGTRLTVL.

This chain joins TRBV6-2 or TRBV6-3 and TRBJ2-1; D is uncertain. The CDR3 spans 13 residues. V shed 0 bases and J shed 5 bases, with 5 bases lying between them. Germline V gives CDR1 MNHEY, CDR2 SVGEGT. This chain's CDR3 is CASSYSKNNEQFF. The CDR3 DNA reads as TGTGCCAGCAGTTACTCCAAGAACAATGAGCAGTTCTTC.

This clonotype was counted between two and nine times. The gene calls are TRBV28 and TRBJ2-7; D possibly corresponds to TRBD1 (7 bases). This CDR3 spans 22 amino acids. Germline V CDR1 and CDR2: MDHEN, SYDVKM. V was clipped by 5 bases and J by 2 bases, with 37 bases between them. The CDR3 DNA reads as TGTGCCAGCAGTCCAGCCCCCCCGCACAGGGGACACCAGCGGGCTAGTCCCTACGAGCAGTACTTC. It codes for CASSPAPPHRGHQRASPYEQYF.